These 17 T cell receptor beta chains were sequenced from one sample in a study of tumor-infiltrating lymphocytes in primary liver carcinoma. Total RNA amounting to around 450 ng was the source from which TCR beta cDNA was made with a constant-region primer. Nested multiplex PCR, run for three rounds with slightly modified ARM-PCR, yielded TCR beta libraries. TRBV1-TRBV30 forward primers paired with a C-beta reverse primer drove the first two PCR rounds, about 10 cycles each. A single record per CDR3 protein comes from TCRdb applying MiXCR to the multiplex PCR reads. The sample lists over 40,000 distinct CDR3 sequences; about 78% were seen once. The source material, 20-30 mg of unsorted bulk tissue, was used to co-extract RNA and DNA. The sample comprised liver tumor tissue from sampling region 5. As to subset: tumor region T5, tumor centre. These receptors came from a man in his forties with primary liver carcinoma and hepatitis B virus infection.

This clonotype was seen only a few times. One junction end disagrees with the germline gene, perhaps due to a read error. V gene TRBV29-1 combines with J gene TRBJ1-2; weak D call: TRBD1 (5 bases). CDR3 size: 11 residues. CDR1 is SQVTM, CDR2 ANQGSEA, per germline. CDR3 protein: CSVAGGDGYTF. DNA for the CDR3: TGCAGCGTTGCCGGGGGAGATGGTTACACCTTC.

V gene TRBV20-1 combines with J gene TRBJ1-1; D not certain. Germline V gene data show CDR1 as DFQATT and CDR2 as SNEGSKA (reference sequence). Trimming removed 1 base at V and 7 bases at J, with 10 bases between. The length of the CDR3 is 12 residues. The CDR3 coding sequence is TGCAGTGCTAGAGGCGGAATAAATGAAGCTTTCTTT. Residues: CSARGGINEAFF.

About this clonotype: Mismatch with germline at one junction end may stem from a read error. The rearrangement uses TRBV7-8 and TRBJ2-1, with 8 bases that match TRBD2. Germline-derived CDR1 and CDR2 are SGHVS and FQNEAQ. The CDR3 is 15 residues long. In nucleotides, the CDR3 is TGCGCCAGCAGCTTAAGCTTTGGCGGGAGGAATGAGCAGTTCTTC. This encodes CASSLSFGGRNEQFF.

As to this clonotype: A read error may produce the germline difference seen at one junction end. The chain links TRBV7-9 to TRBJ2-6; TRBD1 might be the D (5 bases). The CDR3 loop spans 16 amino acids. Germline CDR1 and CDR2: SEHNR and FQNEAQ (reference sequence). The CDR3 protein is CAGSSGRNFGANVLAF. CDR3 coding DNA: TGTGCCGGCAGCTCTGGACGGAACTTTGGGGCCAACGTCCTGGCTTTC.

This clonotype appeared a few times. CDR3 loop: CASSLSSGRDNEQFF. The CDR3 DNA reads as TGTGCCAGCAGCTTAAGTAGCGGGAGGGACAATGAGCAGTTCTTC. The chain links TRBV7-3 to TRBJ2-1; 11 bases line up with TRBD2. Germline CDR1 and CDR2: SGHTA and FQGTGA. V shed 1 base and J 5 bases; nucleotides not matched to a gene: 1. The CDR3 has 15 residues. Using reference TRBV7-3 and TRBJ2-1 for the parts outside the CDR3, the full variable domain is GAGVSQTPSNKVTEKGKYVELRCDPISGHTALYWYRQSLGQGPEFLIYFQGTGAADDSGLPNDRFFAVRPEGSVSTLKIQRTERGDSAVYLCASSLSSGRDNEQFFGPGTRLTVL.

On this clonotype itself: One end of the junction does not line up with germline, which may come from a read error. The chain combines TRBV5-1 with TRBJ2-1, with 9 positions matching TRBD1. Germline assignment: CDR1 SGHRS and CDR2 YFSETQ. CDR3 size: 15 residues. The CDR3: CASSLGQGVYNVQFF. CDR3 in DNA: TGCGCCAGCAGCTTGGGACAGGGGGTCTACAATGTGCAGTTCTTC.

For this clonotype: The CDR3 does not end in the conserved phenylalanine or tryptophan, so this is likely a read error. The DNA is left out, because the CDR3 cannot be placed on it with certainty; the CDR3 is given as TCRdb lists it. CDR3 protein: CAGSVGQSYEQYY. J is TRBJ2-7 and V is TRBV11-3; the table's D call, TRBD1, was not checked against the DNA. With termini counted, the CDR3 has 13 amino acids. The germline gives CDR1 SGHNT, CDR2 YENEEA.

Notes on this clonotype: The junction departs from the called germline gene at one end, perhaps through a read error. The V and J genes are TRBV6-5 and TRBJ1-6, with D tentatively TRBD1 (5 bases). Germline V lookup: CDR1 MNHEY, CDR2 SVGAGI. The CDR3 length is 13 residues. CDR3 loop: CASRPGGNSPLQF. For the CDR3, the DNA is TGTGCCAGCAGACCCGGGGGTAATTCACCCCTCCAATTT.

The chain is built from TRBV7-8 and TRBJ2-7; D is perhaps TRBD1 (6 bases). The CDR3 contains 14 residues. V lost 8 bases and J lost 3, with 17 bases in between. Germline-derived CDR1 and CDR2 are SGHVS and FQNEAQ. CDR3 DNA sequence: TGTGCCAGCGGCCCGAGGGACATCTGCTACGAGCAGTACTTC. The encoded protein is CASGPRDICYEQYF.

Regarding this clonotype: At one boundary the junction diverges from the germline segment, which might be a read error. V is TRBV5-4 and J is TRBJ2-1; D is undetermined. The CDR3 runs to 16 residues. Germline assignment: CDR1 SGHNT and CDR2 YYREEE (reference sequence). CDR3 loop: CPSSSTAAGSYNEQFF. The CDR3, as DNA: TGTCCCAGCAGCTCCACTGCGGCTGGCTCCTACAATGAGCAGTTCTTC.

This clonotype is termed medium-sized. The rearrangement uses TRBV6-1 and TRBJ2-4; the match to TRBD1 covers 8 bases. Losses at the gene ends were 4 bases for V and 3 bases for J; bases not matched to a gene: 8. Germline V CDR1 and CDR2: MNHNS, SASEGT. This CDR3 contains 16 residues. The DNA for the CDR3 is TGTGCCAGCAGTGCCACAGGGGGGTTCGGCAAAAACATTCAGTACTTC. Its translation is CASSATGGFGKNIQYF.

The table lists this clonotype with a count of one. V usage is TRBV11-2 and J usage is TRBJ2-2; D tentatively fits TRBD1 or TRBD2 (5 bases each). V gave up 8 bases and J gave up 5 bases, with 18 bases separating them. CDR1 is SGHAT and CDR2 is FQNNGV in the germline V gene. This CDR3 has 15 residues. CDR3 residues: CASCLVRGRTGELFF. The CDR3 coding sequence is TGTGCCAGCTGTTTAGTCCGGGGACGGACCGGGGAGCTGTTTTTT.

This chain links TRBV6-1 with TRBJ1-5, with D uncertain. V was clipped by 1 base and J by 4 bases, with 11 bases between them. There are 15 residues in the CDR3. The germline gives CDR1 MNHNS, CDR2 SASEGT. This CDR3 is CASSEGQVQNQPQHF. The CDR3, as DNA: TGTGCCAGCAGTGAAGGGCAGGTCCAGAATCAGCCCCAGCATTTT.

As for this clonotype: With a much larger clone just one base away, this may be a read error. The chain couples TRBV11-2 to TRBJ2-3; 10 positions agree with TRBD2. CDR3 length: 16 amino acids. From germline, CDR1 is SGHAT and CDR2 FQNNGV. The V gene end was trimmed by 5 bases and the J gene end by 4 bases; junction bases not matched to a gene: 9. This CDR3 reads CASSISPAGGSDTQYF. The CDR3 coding sequence is TGTGCCAGCAGCATTTCCCCAGCGGGAGGGTCAGATACGCAGTATTTT.

Comments on this clonotype: The DNA is omitted, as the CDR3 cannot be located on it reliably, and the CDR3 follows TCRdb's listing. CDR3 region: CASSYPKQETPGSCFF. The rearrangement uses TRBV5-1 and TRBJ2-2. From its first to its last residue, the CDR3 has 16 amino acids. CDR1 and CDR2 (germline): SGHRS, YFSETQ.

A remark on this clonotype: The junction does not match germline at one end; this may be a read error. The J gene is TRBJ2-2, the V gene TRBV5-4, with D perhaps matching TRBD1 (6 bases). Germline V gene lookup returns CDR1 SGHNT and CDR2 YYREEE (reference sequence). The CDR3 runs 15 residues. The CDR3 bases are TGTGCCAGCAGCCCGGGACAAGTGAACGCCGGGGAGCTGTCTTTT. Amino acid sequence: CASSPGQVNAGELSF.

The V call is TRBV29-1, the J call TRBJ1-5; perhaps D is TRBD1 or TRBD2 (5 bases each). The J call may be mistaken, given a closer DNA end match to TRBJ2-3. Germline V gene sequence: CDR1 SQVTM, CDR2 ANQGSEA. CDR3 length equals 14 residues. The CDR3 nucleotides read TGCAGCGTTATTCCCTACACCCCGGGGCAGCCCCAGTATTTT. It is translated as CSVIPYTPGQPQYF.